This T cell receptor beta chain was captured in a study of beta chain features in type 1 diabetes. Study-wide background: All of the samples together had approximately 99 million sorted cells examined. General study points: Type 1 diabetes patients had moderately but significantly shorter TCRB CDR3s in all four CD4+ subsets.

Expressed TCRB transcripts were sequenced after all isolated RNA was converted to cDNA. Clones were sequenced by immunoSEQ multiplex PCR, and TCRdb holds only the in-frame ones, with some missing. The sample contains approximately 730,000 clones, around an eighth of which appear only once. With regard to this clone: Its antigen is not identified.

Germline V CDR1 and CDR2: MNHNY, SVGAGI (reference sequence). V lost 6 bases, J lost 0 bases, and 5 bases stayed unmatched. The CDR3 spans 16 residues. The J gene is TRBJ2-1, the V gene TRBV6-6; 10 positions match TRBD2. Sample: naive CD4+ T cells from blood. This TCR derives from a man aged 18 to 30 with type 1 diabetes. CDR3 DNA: TGTGCCAGCAGATCCCTAGCGGGGGACTCCTACAATGAGCAGTTCTTC. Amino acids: CASRSLAGDSYNEQFF.